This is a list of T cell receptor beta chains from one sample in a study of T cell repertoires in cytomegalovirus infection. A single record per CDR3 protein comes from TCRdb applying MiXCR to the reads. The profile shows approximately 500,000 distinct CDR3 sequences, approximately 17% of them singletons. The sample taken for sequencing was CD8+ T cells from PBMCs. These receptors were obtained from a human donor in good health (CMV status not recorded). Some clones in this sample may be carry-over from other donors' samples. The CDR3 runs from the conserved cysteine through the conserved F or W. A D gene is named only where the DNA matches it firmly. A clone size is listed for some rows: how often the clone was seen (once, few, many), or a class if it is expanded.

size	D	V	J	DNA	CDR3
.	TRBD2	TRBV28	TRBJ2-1	TGTGCCAGCAGGCAATTACTAGCGGGAGGCTACAATGAGCAGTTCTTC	CASRQLLAGGYNEQFF
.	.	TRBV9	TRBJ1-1	TGTGCCAGCAGCGTAAGAGGAGACGGCACTGAAGCTTTCTTT	CASSVRGDGTEAFF
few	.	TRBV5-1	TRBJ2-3	TGCGCCAGCAGCTTGATAACCCTGGCAGATACGCAGTATTTT	CASSLITLADTQYF
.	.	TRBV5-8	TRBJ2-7	TGTGCCAGCAGCTTGGGAGTAGCGGAGGCCTACGAGCAGTACTTC	CASSLGVAEAYEQYF
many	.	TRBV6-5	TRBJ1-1	TGTGCCAGCAGTTACACCCATTTCACAGGGAACACTGAAGCTTTCTTT	CASSYTHFTGNTEAFF
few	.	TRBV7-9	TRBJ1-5	TGTGCCAGCAGCTCCCCCCAAGGTGGGGCCAATCAGCCCCAGCATTTT	CASSSPQGGANQPQHF
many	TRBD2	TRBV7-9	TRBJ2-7	TGTGCCAGCATCCCCAGGTCGGGAGGGAGCTACGAGCAGTACTTC	CASIPRSGGSYEQYF
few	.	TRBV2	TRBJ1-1	TGTGCCAGCAGTGAAGCGCCCGGGGGCACTGAAGCTTTCTTT	CASSEAPGGTEAFF
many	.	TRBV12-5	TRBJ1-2	TGTGCTAGTGGTTCGGGACTGGGTGGCTACACCTTC	CASGSGLGGYTF
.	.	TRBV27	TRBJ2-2	TGTGCCAGCAGTCCATCTCGGGGGACCGGGGAGCTGTTTTTT	CASSPSRGTGELFF
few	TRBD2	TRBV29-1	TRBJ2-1	TGCAGCGTTCTCAGCGGGGGGGCAAATAATGAGCAGTTCTTC	CSVLSGGANNEQFF
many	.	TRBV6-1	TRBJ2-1	TGTGCCAGCCATCCCATGGGTTACTACAATGAGCAGTTCTTC	CASHPMGYYNEQFF
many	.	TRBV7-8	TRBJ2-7	TGTGCCAGCAGCTTTATACGCTACGAGCAGTACTTC	CASSFIRYEQYF